The 20 T cell receptor beta chains given below trace back to one sample, sequenced in a study of PD-L1 blockade in urothelial cancer. TCRdb's table, derived via immunoSEQ multiplex PCR, lists solely in-frame clones and lacks some. The table has tens of thousands of clones, over 75% seen once. The sequenced sample was PBMCs, obtained around atezolizumab (anti-PD-L1) treatment. These receptor sequences come from a man aged 45-60 years with urothelial cancer.

V and J are TRBV7-3 and TRBJ2-3; D might be TRBD2 (5 bases). The CDR3 sequence is 15 residues long. Trimming stripped 4 bases from V and 2 bases from J, with 13 bases between. Germline-derived CDR1 and CDR2 are SGHTA and FQGTGA. The CDR3 reads CASSSDGGPTDTQYF. In DNA, the CDR3 is TGTGCCAGCAGCTCGGACGGAGGACCCACAGATACGCAGTATTTT.

This clone was seen only once. This rearrangement joins TRBV6-1 to TRBJ2-7; the D gene is possibly TRBD1 (5 bases). The length of the CDR3 is 13 residues. V lost 1 base and J lost 7, with 11 bases in between. CDR1 MNHNS and CDR2 SASEGT come from the germline V gene. CDR3 sequence reads: CASSEGTPWEQYF. The CDR3 nucleotides are TGTGCCAGCAGTGAAGGGACACCCTGGGAGCAGTACTTC.

This sequence joins TRBV10-3 and TRBJ2-6; tentatively, D is TRBD2 (7 bases). Between the trimmed V and J ends, which lost 0 bases and 2 bases, there was a span of 14 bases. Germline values: CDR1 ENHRY, CDR2 SYGVKD. The CDR3 is 18 amino acids. The chain's CDR3 is CAISESEGRGTGANVLTF. The CDR3, as DNA: TGTGCCATCAGTGAGTCGGAGGGGAGGGGGACTGGGGCCAACGTCCTGACTTTC.

The chain combines TRBV7-9 with TRBJ2-2, with a weak D call TRBD1 (6 bases). The germline V and J ends were trimmed by 5 bases and 1 base, with 8 bases remaining between them. CDR1 SEHNR and CDR2 FQNEAQ come from the germline V gene (reference sequence). There are 14 residues in the CDR3. In DNA form, the CDR3 reads TGTGCCAGCAGCAACAGGGAGAACACCGGGGAGCTGTTTTTT. Residues: CASSNRENTGELFF.

The rearrangement links TRBV30 to TRBJ2-5, with D tentatively TRBD1 (5 bases). This CDR3 is built from 15 residues. Germline V CDR1 and CDR2: GTSNPN, SVGIG (reference sequence). The ends were cut back, 2 bases at V and 6 bases at J, with 19 bases in the middle. This CDR3 reads CAWSSTAGIGKTQYF. The CDR3 bases are TGTGCCTGGAGTTCGACGGCAGGGATTGGAAAGACCCAGTACTTC.

This rearrangement joins TRBV29-1 to TRBJ2-3, with TRBD1 matching 10 bases. J lost 5 bases, V lost 4 bases, and 12 bases had no gene match. CDR3 length equals 16 residues. CDR1 is SQVTM and CDR2 is ANQGSEA in the germline V gene. CDR3 protein: CSVGKGGTGAGDTQYF. The DNA of the CDR3 is TGCAGCGTTGGGAAGGGGGGGACAGGGGCGGGAGATACGCAGTATTTT.

The chain joins TRBV6-5 to TRBJ2-5; TRBD1 agrees at 8 bases. Germline values: CDR1 MNHEY, CDR2 SVGAGI. This CDR3 has 15 amino acids. With 6 bases clipped from V and 1 base from J, the junction kept 7 bases outside the gene matches. CDR3: CASRRDRLPQETQYF. In DNA form, the CDR3 reads TGTGCCAGCAGACGGGACAGGCTACCCCAAGAGACCCAGTACTTC.

This rearrangement joins TRBV7-2 to TRBJ2-5, with a possible D match to TRBD1 (5 bases). CDR1 is SGHTA, CDR2 FQGNSA, per germline. V dropped 3 bases and J dropped 2 bases, with 7 bases sitting between them. The CDR3 covers 13 residues. The CDR3 region is CASSFHRQETQYF. CDR3 sequence (DNA): TGTGCCAGCAGCTTCCACAGGCAAGAGACCCAGTACTTC.

The genes are TRBV4-1 and TRBJ1-4; 7 bases match TRBD1. CDR1 MGHRA and CDR2 YSYEKL come from the germline V gene. The CDR3 loop spans 14 amino acids. V shed 4 bases and J 8 bases; nucleotides not matched to a gene: 7. This chain's CDR3 is CASSPRDSGEKLFF. The CDR3 DNA reads TGCGCCAGCAGCCCCCGGGACAGCGGCGAAAAACTGTTTTTT.

The chain is built from TRBV30 and TRBJ2-5; D is undetermined. Germline values: CDR1 GTSNPN, CDR2 SVGIG (reference sequence). CDR3 length: 10 amino acids. Trimming pared 3 bases from V and 3 bases from J, leaving 2 bases between. In DNA form, the CDR3 reads TGTGCCTGGAGCGAAGAGACCCAGTACTTC. Encoded protein: CAWSEETQYF.

The rearrangement links TRBV10-1 to TRBJ2-3; 8 nucleotides align to TRBD1. Unmatched junction bases numbered 1, after V lost 0 bases and J lost 2 bases. Germline CDR1 WNHNN, CDR2 SYGVQD (reference sequence). The CDR3 consists of 15 residues. CDR3 sequence (DNA): TGCGCCAGCAGTGAGTCGGGACAGGTCACAGATACGCAGTATTTT. This codes for CASSESGQVTDTQYF.

The chain carries TRBV7-2 and TRBJ2-6; perhaps TRBD2 as D (5 bases). The V end lost 6 bases, the J end lost 4 bases, and 22 bases lay between the germline ends. Germline V gene data show CDR1 as SGHTA and CDR2 as FQGNSA. The CDR3 is made up of 18 amino acids. The CDR3 is CASRPRRADLRGANVLTF. The CDR3 DNA is TGTGCCAGCAGGCCCCGGCGGGCAGACCTACGGGGGGCCAACGTCCTGACTTTC.

The V call is TRBV28, the J call TRBJ2-7, with D hard to call. The V end lost 5 bases, the J end lost 2 bases, and 7 bases lay between the germline ends. The V gene's germline CDR1 is MDHEN and CDR2 SYDVKM. This CDR3 contains 12 residues. CDR3 nucleotides: TGTGCCAGCAGTCCCCTACCCTACGAGCAGTACTTC. It is translated as CASSPLPYEQYF.

The chain is built from TRBV2 and TRBJ2-5, with no clear D. The V gene's germline CDR1 is SNHLY and CDR2 FYNNEI. The V end was cut by 7 bases, the J end by 1 base, with 7 bases between. CDR3 length equals 12 residues. CDR3 bases: TGTGCCAGCAATTCTCCCCAAGAGACCCAGTACTTC. Amino acid sequence: CASNSPQETQYF.

This clone was observed a single time. The J gene is TRBJ2-3, the V gene TRBV9, with 12 bases matching TRBD2. The germline CDR1 and CDR2 sequences are SGDLS and YYNGEE. The ends lost 3 bases at V and 4 bases at J; junction bases unmatched: 6. The CDR3 runs to 16 residues. The CDR3 spells CASSARTSGISDTQYF. The CDR3 DNA is TGTGCCAGCAGCGCTAGGACTAGCGGGATTTCAGATACGCAGTATTTT.

The chain is built from TRBV27 and TRBJ1-2, with 10 bases aligning to TRBD1. Germline CDR1 and CDR2: MNHEY and SMNVEV (reference sequence). Trimming at V came to 6 bases and at J to 1 base, leaving 8 bases not matched to a gene. This CDR3 spans 16 amino acids. The CDR3 region has the DNA TGTGCCAGCAGCCCGACAGGGGGCGTGGGTAACTATGGCTACACCTTC. This encodes CASSPTGGVGNYGYTF.

This clone was found a few times. The gene calls are TRBV11-2 and TRBJ1-5; 8 nucleotides line up with TRBD1. The CDR3 length is 15 residues. With V trimmed by 6 bases and J by 2 bases, 6 bases remained unmatched. Germline CDR1 is SGHAT and CDR2 is FQNNGV. This chain's CDR3 is CASSLTTGGNQPQHF. The CDR3 region has the DNA TGTGCCAGCAGTCTCACGACAGGGGGCAATCAGCCCCAGCATTTT.

J is TRBJ1-4 and V is TRBV15; tentatively, D is TRBD1 (6 bases). Germline assignment: CDR1 LNHNV and CDR2 YYDKDF (reference sequence). The CDR3 has 18 residues. Trimming stripped 0 bases from V and 5 bases from J, with 19 bases between. The CDR3 spells CATSRDLRTAGENEKLFF. In DNA form, the CDR3 reads TGTGCCACCAGCAGAGATCTGAGGACAGCAGGCGAAAATGAAAAACTGTTTTTT.

V and J are TRBV5-8 and TRBJ1-2; no reliable D call. CDR1 is SGHTS, CDR2 YDEGEE, per germline. The CDR3 contains 13 residues. Trimming stripped 3 bases from V and 1 base from J, with 7 bases between. The CDR3 DNA reads TGTGCCAGCAGCTATGACAATAACTATGGCTACACCTTC. It yields the protein CASSYDNNYGYTF.

The gene calls are TRBV4-1 and TRBJ2-5; possibly TRBD2 for D (6 bases). The V gene lost 1 base and the J gene lost 5 bases, with 23 bases spanning the gap. Germline V CDR1 and CDR2: MGHRA, YSYEKL. CDR3 length: 18 amino acids. The CDR3 region is CASSQGGRGLPDEETQYF. The CDR3 nucleotides read TGCGCCAGCAGCCAAGGAGGTAGGGGACTCCCCGACGAGGAGACCCAGTACTTC.